This TCR beta chain was observed in a study of early T cells in non-severe SARS-CoV-2 infection. Trimming took 8 bases from V and 4 from J, leaving 18 bases between them. CDR3 length: 15 amino acids. CDR1 and CDR2 from the germline V gene are SGHTA and FQGNSA. The TCR library protocol attached unique molecular identifiers to the individual cDNA molecules. Using its own MiXCR run on the 5' RACE reads, TCRdb lists one record per CDR3 protein. The table includes over 25,000 distinct CDR3 sequences, 9% to 10% detected once. This clonotype was observed many times. Its target is unknown. Study-wide points: Comparison of clonotypes with VDJdb favored anti-spike CD8 responses while missing private and CD4 specificities.

The J gene is TRBJ1-3, the V gene TRBV7-2; possibly TRBD1 for D (5 bases). The origin of this receptor is an adult who was a healthcare worker with PCR-confirmed SARS-CoV-2 infection or an uninfected control (not recorded which). Sequenced sample: whole blood. This CDR3 reads CASVLDAGTGNTIYF. The CDR3 DNA is TGTGCCAGCGTCCTCGACGCCGGGACCGGAAACACCATATATTTT.